A selection of T cell receptor beta chains follows, all from one sample in a study of spatial heterogeneity in lung cancer. TCRdb redid the calling of the 5' RACE reads with MiXCR, one entry per CDR3 protein. The sample holds 40,000 to 45,000 distinct CDR3 sequences, 6.8% seen once. Source: PBMCs, taken at surgery. These receptor sequences come from a female donor with early-stage non-small cell lung cancer. CDR3s include the opening cysteine and the closing phenylalanine or tryptophan. For some rows the clone size is stated as once, few or many, or as a class when expanded; others skip it.

size	J	V	CDR3
few	TRBJ2-1	TRBV24-1	CATSDSTTGANEQFF
many	TRBJ1-4	TRBV4-1	CASSQAVFTDRNEKLFF
many	TRBJ2-1	TRBV28	CASSFLGGSSYNEQFF
NA	TRBJ1-6	TRBV6-5	CASSGQPREALHF
NA	TRBJ1-1	TRBV4-3	CASSHGLLKVTFF
few	TRBJ1-1	TRBV18	CASSLRTGGGTEAFF
few	TRBJ1-2	TRBV30	CAWSATGGTYGYTF
few	TRBJ2-4	TRBV5-1	CASRQGGESKNIQYF
many	TRBJ2-1	TRBV4-3	CASSPDSNEQFF
NA	TRBJ2-6	TRBV28	CASSLAPGANVLTF
few	TRBJ2-3	TRBV20-1	CSALGAAKSTDTQYF
few	TRBJ2-7	TRBV3-2	CASSRSVVYEQYF
NA	TRBJ2-1	TRBV2	CASSAGRATYNEQFF
NA	TRBJ2-7	TRBV18	CASSPGGGGEQYF
many	TRBJ2-7	TRBV7-9	CASSLERLSYEGQYF
many	TRBJ1-1	TRBV12-3/TRBV12-4	CASSRNLPGGGTEAFF
many	TRBJ1-2	TRBV7-2	CASSLEGYGYTF
many	TRBJ1-1	TRBV15	CATSRSIAGTKQVTEAFF
few	TRBJ1-4	TRBV2	CASGSTNEKLFF
NA	TRBJ2-5	TRBV5-1	CASSLETGRETQYF
many	TRBJ1-5	TRBV20-1	CSARERVGRQPQHF
NA	TRBJ2-3	TRBV6-2/TRBV6-3	CASSYSGDRASDTQYF
few	TRBJ2-7	TRBV6-9	CASSQDVYEQYF
many	TRBJ1-2	TRBV7-2	CASSPTGGNYGYTF
many	TRBJ2-3	TRBV11-2	CASSLGSTDTQYF
medium-sized	TRBJ1-1	TRBV29-1	CSGTPGATEAFF
many	TRBJ2-3	TRBV7-6	CASSPRWPSEDTQYF
NA	TRBJ1-5	TRBV11-2	CASSPGAGYSNQPQHF
many	TRBJ2-6	TRBV25-1	CASAPSGANVLTF
NA	TRBJ1-3	TRBV12-3/TRBV12-4	CASRGQLYGNTIYF
many	TRBJ1-1	TRBV12-3/TRBV12-4	CASSFGTGVLLRF
many	TRBJ2-3	TRBV29-1	CSVEGRDRATDTQYF
many	TRBJ2-5	TRBV4-3	CASSQERSPSETQYF
NA	TRBJ1-2	TRBV5-4	CASRRGGWNYGYTF
NA	TRBJ1-3	TRBV29-1	CSVAQITGGSGNTIYF
many	TRBJ2-1	TRBV7-2	CASSLAGVAGGTFF
NA	TRBJ1-4	TRBV5-1	CASTPAEGSEKLFF
few	TRBJ2-1	TRBV12-3/TRBV12-4	CASSLAAGTTSKLSGGYNEQFF
few	TRBJ2-5	TRBV6-5	CASSYSETQYF
NA	TRBJ2-5	TRBV7-9	CASRQNREETQYF
NA	TRBJ2-5	TRBV5-8	CASSLTGWETQYF
few	TRBJ2-1	TRBV10-3	CAISAGTQGDEQFF
NA	TRBJ2-5	TRBV2	CASRILTSAETQYF
many	TRBJ2-7	TRBV29-1	CSVVRPPGEQYF
few	TRBJ2-7	TRBV4-1	CASSQEEQGYYEQYF
NA	TRBJ2-7	TRBV7-6	CASSTFTGLIDEQYF
NA	TRBJ2-3	TRBV11-3	CASSTRGGDTQYF
few	TRBJ1-5	TRBV28	CASLKDRGGGQPQHF
many	TRBJ1-6	TRBV2	CASKGTGNSPLHF
NA	TRBJ2-1	TRBV7-2	CASSSDVGAYNEQFF
once	TRBJ1-5	TRBV6-6	CVTGQTGRYGNQPQHF
NA	TRBJ1-2	TRBV29-1	CSARQGNYGYTF
NA	TRBJ1-1	TRBV20-1	CSAHEGNTEAFF